The 2 T cell receptor beta chains below were found in one sample sequenced in a study of CD8+ T cells in alopecia areata. Treatment specified: oral pan-JAK inhibitor, 5-10 mg twice daily. In each case, RNA was isolated and then reverse transcribed into cDNA as the sequencing template. Assay: immunoSEQ multiplex PCR; the TCRdb copy retains only in-frame clones and omits some. The sample has about 270,000 clones, about 60% seen once; the top ten hold 0.8% to 1%. This material consisted of CD4+ T cells sorted from blood, taken at week 52, from a patient treated with tofacitinib. The origin of the receptors is a human donor with alopecia areata.

This clone has just a few counts. The same CDR3 can be traced to other DNA sequences in this sample. The V and J genes are TRBV7-9 and TRBJ1-2, with TRBD1 as a possible D gene (6 bases). Germline CDR1 SEHNR, CDR2 FQNEAQ (reference sequence). With 5 bases removed from V and 4 bases from J, the gap between germline ends came to 8 bases. The CDR3 contains 12 residues. CDR3 loop: CASSQDSYGYTF. The CDR3 DNA sequence: TGTGCCAGCAGCCAGGACAGCTATGGCTACACCTTC.

This clone was picked up a small number of times. This chain uses TRBV10-3 with TRBJ2-7; possibly TRBD1 for D (6 bases). The CDR3 contains 12 residues. Per the germline V gene, CDR1 is ENHRY and CDR2 is SYGVKD. Trimming took off 5 bases at V and 12 bases at J, with 17 bases between the two ends. CDR3 nucleotide sequence: TGTGCCATCAGTACGCTGACCACAGGGCTGTACTTC. It yields the protein CAISTLTTGLYF.